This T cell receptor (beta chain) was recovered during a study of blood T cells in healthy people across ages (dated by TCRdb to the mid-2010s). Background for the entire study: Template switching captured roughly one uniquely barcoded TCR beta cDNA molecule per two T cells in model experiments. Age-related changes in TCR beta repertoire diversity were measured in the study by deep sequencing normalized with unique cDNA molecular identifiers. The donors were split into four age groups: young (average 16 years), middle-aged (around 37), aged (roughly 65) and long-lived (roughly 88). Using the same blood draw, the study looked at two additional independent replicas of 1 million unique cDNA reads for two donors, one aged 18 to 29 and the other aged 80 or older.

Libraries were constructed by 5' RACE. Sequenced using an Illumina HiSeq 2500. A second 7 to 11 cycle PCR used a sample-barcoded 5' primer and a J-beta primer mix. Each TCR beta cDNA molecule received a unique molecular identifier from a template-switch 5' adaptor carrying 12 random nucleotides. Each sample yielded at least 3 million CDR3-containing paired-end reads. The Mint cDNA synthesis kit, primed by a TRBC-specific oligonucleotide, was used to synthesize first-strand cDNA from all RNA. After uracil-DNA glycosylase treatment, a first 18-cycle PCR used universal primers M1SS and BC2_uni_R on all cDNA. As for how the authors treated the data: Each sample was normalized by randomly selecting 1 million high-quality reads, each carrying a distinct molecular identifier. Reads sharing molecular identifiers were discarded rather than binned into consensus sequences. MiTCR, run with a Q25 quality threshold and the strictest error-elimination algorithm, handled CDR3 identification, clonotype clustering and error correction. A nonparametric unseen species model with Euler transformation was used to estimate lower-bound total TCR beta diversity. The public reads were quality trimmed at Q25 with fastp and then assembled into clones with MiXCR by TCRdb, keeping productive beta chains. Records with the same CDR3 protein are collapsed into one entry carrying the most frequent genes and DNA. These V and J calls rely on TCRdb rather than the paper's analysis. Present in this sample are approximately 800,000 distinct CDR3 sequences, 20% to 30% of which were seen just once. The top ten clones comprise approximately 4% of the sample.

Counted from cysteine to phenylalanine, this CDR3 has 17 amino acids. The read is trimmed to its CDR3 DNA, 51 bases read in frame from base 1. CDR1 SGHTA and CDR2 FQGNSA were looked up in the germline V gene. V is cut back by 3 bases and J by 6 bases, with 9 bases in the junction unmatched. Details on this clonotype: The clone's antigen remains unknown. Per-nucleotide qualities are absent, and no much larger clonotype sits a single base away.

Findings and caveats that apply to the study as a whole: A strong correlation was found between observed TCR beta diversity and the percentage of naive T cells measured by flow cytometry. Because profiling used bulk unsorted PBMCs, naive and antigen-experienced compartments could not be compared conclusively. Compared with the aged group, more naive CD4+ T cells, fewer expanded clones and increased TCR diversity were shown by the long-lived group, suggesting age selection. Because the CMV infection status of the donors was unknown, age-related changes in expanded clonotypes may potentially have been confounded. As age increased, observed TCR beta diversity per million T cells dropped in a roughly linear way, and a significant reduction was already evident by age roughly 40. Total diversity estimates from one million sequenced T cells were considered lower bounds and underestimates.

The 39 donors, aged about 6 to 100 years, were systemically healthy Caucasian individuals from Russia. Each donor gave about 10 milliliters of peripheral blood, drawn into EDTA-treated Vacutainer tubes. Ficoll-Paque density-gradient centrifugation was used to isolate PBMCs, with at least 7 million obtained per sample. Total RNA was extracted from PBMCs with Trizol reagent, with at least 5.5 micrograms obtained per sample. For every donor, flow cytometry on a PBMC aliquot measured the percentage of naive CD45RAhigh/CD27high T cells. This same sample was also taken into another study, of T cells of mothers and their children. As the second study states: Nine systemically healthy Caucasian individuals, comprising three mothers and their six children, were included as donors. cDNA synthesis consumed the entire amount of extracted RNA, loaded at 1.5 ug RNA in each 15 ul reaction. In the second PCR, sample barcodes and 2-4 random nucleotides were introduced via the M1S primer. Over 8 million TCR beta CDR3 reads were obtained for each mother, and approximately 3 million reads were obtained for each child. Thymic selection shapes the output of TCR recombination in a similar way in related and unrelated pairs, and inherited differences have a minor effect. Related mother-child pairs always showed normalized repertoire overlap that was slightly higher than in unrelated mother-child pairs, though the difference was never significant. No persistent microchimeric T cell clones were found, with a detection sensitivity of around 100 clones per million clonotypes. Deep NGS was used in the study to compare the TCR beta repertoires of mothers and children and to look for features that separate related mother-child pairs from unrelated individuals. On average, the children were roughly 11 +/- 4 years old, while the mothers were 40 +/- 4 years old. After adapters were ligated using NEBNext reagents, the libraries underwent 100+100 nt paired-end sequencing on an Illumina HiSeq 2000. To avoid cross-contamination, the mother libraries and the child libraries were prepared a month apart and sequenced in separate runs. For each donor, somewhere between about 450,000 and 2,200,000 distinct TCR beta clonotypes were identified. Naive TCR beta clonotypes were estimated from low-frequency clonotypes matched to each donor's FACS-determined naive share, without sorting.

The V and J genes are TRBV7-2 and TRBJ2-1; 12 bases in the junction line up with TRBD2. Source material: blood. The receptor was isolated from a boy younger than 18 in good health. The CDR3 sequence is CASSFALAGGPGNEQFF. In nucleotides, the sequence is TGTGCCAGCAGCTTTGCCCTAGCGGGAGGGCCGGGCAATGAGCAGTTCTTC.